What follows is one T cell receptor beta chain and its context. This entry is derived from a study of blood T cell repertoires in COVID-19. Turning to the study itself: Sites across the United States, Italy and Spain contributed samples from acute and convalescent COVID-19. Sample material is recorded as cDNA or gDNA derived from T cells, B-cell-depleted T cells, or PBMCs.

Repertoires were generated with immunoSEQ multiplex PCR, while TCRdb's copy carries only in-frame clones and drops some. The repertoire holds approximately 320,000 clones, roughly 89% seen once, with over 8.5% in the top ten. Losses at the gene ends were 5 bases for V and 9 bases for J; bases not matched to a gene: 7. The CDR3 extends over 13 amino acids. Seattle participants joined during active infection and were tracked over time. The specimen was peripheral blood. The V call is TRBV12-3 or TRBV12-4, the J call TRBJ1-5; 7 bases agree with TRBD1. This clonotype was sampled from a woman in her 30s with COVID-19, enrolled during active disease. DNA for the CDR3: TGTGCCAGCAGTCTCGACAGGGTTGGGCCCCAGCATTTT. This codes for CASSLDRVGPQHF.